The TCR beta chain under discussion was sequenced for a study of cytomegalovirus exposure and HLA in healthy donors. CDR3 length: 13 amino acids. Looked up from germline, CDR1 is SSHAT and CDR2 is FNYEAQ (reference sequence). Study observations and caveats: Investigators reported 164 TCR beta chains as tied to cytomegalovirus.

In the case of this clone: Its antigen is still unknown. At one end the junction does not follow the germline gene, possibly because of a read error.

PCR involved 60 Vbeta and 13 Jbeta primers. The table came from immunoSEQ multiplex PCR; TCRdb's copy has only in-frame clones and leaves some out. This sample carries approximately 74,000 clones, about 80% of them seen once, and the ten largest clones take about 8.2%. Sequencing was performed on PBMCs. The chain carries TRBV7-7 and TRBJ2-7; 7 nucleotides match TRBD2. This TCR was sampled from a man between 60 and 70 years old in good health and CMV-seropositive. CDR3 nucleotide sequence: TGTGCTAGCAGCTCTGGGACTACCTACGAGCAGTACTTC. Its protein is CASSSGTTYEQYF.